A selection of T cell receptor beta chains follows, all from one sample in a study of control samples from healthy donors and cancer patients. This table comes from immunoSEQ multiplex PCR, and its TCRdb copy is limited to in-frame clones, with some not included. The data show tens of thousands of clones, about 80% seen once. Sequenced material: blood. Receptors originate from a man over 45 in good health. Each CDR3 is given with its conserved first and last residue. Clone size appears in some rows only: once, few, many, or a class for an expanded clone.

clone_size | v_call | cdr3_aa
medium-sized | TRBV19 | CASTERGLVTYNEQFF
few | TRBV7-7 | CASSLDREGTQYF
- | TRBV6-2/TRBV6-3 | CASSYATDTQYF
- | TRBV4-3 | CASSQEWQGAYGYTF
few | TRBV2 | CASRQEQGEIGGYTF
- | TRBV14 | CASSQDRDRGADTQYF
- | TRBV30 | CAWTRTGSGANVLTF
- | TRBV19 | CASSIPGAVVEQFF
- | TRBV4-1 | CASSHPAGTRGYETQYF
- | TRBV3-1/TRBV3-2 | CASSPGQTATYGYTF
- | TRBV19 | CASSSRDRAINQPQHF
- | TRBV30 | CAWSGIATYNEQFF
- | TRBV28 | CASVTQGGSDTQYF
- | TRBV19 | CASTLSRAQVEKLFF
- | TRBV13 | CASRAAGTVVPLGNTIYF
- | TRBV19 | CASKLSVLSYNEQFF
once | TRBV10-3 | CAISGGAIGYEQFF
few | TRBV7-3 | CASSAFYTDEQFF
few | TRBV7-9 | CASSPSVGQPQHF
- | TRBV7-2 | CASSLNPPPAGRETQYF
- | TRBV19 | CASTSKVSYLNTEAFF
- | TRBV3-1/TRBV3-2 | CASSHPSGGSYEQYF
once | TRBV3-1/TRBV3-2 | CASSRTTGVYGYTF
- | TRBV5-1 | CASSLLAGTDTQYF
- | TRBV3-1/TRBV3-2 | CASSRRSSITGELFF
- | TRBV6-2/TRBV6-3 | CASSPDGSGANVLTF
- | TRBV6-2/TRBV6-3 | CASSRQGTDTQYF
- | TRBV7-2 | CASSLAATGNTIYF
- | TRBV4-1 | CASSQDQRQGNTGELFF
- | TRBV4-2 | CASSQQSTGTSLRYTF
- | TRBV7-2 | CASSLVQARGAGAFF
- | TRBV7-9 | CASSLVREETQYF
- | TRBV5-6 | CASSLGLNTEAFF
- | TRBV5-1 | CASSPERDWRTDTQYF
once | TRBV19 | CASSISGTPYEQYF
once | TRBV5-1 | CASSRGRGTHSTDTQYF
once | TRBV6-2/TRBV6-3 | CASRPLDNPQETQYF
few | TRBV14 | CASSLVGHLNTEAFF
- | TRBV29-1 | CSVFRDTTSTGELFF
- | TRBV19 | CASNDRGDSYNEQFF
- | TRBV10-1 | CASSERWGQGQIVTDTQYF
- | TRBV18 | CASSPPGGYEQYF
few | TRBV7-2 | CASSLLGPASPLHF
- | TRBV19 | CASSPHRDGYTF
- | TRBV6-5 | CATILGRGLPGELFF
- | TRBV19 | CASSIEGMPREQFF